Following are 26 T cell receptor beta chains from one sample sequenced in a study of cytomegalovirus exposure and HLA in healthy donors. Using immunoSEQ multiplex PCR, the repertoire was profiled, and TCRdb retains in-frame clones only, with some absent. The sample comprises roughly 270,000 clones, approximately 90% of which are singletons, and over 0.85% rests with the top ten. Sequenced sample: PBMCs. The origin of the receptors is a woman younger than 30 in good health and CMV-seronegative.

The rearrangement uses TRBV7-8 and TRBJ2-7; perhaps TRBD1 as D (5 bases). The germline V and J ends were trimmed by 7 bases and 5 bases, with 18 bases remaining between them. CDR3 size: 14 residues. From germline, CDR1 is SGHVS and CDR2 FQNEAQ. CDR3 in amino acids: CASTPIRGTHEQYF. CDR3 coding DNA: TGTGCCAGCACCCCGATTAGGGGTACGCACGAGCAGTACTTC.

The CDR3 DNA follows: TGTGCCAGCAGTTTCAAGAGGACACGGCAGAACACTGAAGCTTTCTTT. Protein product: CASSFKRTRQNTEAFF. The chain employs TRBV27 and TRBJ1-1, with D possibly matching TRBD1 (5 bases). Germline V CDR1 and CDR2: MNHEY, SMNVEV (reference sequence). CDR3 length: 16 amino acids. Deletions cut 3 bases from V and 1 base from J, with 15 bases between.

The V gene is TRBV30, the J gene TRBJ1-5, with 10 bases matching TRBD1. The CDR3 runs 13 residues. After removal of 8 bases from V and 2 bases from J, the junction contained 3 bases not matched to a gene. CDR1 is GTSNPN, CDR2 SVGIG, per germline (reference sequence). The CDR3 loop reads CAAGTGGNQPQHF. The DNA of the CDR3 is TGTGCCGCCGGGACAGGGGGCAATCAGCCCCAGCATTTT.

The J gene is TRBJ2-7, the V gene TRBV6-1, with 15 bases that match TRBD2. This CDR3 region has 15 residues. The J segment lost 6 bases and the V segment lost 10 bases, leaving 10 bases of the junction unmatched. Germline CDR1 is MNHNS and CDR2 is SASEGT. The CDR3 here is CAIPGLAGGVREQYF. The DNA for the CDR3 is TGTGCCATACCGGGACTAGCGGGAGGTGTCCGCGAGCAGTACTTC.

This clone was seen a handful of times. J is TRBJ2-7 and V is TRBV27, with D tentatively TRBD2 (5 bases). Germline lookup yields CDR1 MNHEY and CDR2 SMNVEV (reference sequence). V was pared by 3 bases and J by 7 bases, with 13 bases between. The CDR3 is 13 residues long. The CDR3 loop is CASSFIGRREQYF. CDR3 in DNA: TGTGCCAGCAGTTTTATCGGCCGGAGGGAGCAGTACTTC.

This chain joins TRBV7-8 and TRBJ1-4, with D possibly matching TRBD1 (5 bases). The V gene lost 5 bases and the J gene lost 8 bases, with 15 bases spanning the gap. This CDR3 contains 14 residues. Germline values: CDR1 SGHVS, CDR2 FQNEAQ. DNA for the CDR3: TGTGCCAGCAGCGCGACTGGGGGGAGAGAAAAACTGTTTTTT. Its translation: CASSATGGREKLFF.

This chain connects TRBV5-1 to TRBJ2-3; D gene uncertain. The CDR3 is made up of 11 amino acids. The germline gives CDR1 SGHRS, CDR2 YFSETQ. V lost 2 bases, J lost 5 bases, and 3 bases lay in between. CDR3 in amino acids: CASSFQDTQYF. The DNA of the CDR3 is TGCGCCAGCAGCTTTCAAGATACGCAGTATTTT.

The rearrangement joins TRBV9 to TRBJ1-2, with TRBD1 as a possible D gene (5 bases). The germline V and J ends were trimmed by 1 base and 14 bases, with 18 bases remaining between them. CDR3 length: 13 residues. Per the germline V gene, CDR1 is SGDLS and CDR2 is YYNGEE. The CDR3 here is CASSVSGAVVQTF. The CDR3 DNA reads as TGTGCCAGCAGCGTAAGTGGGGCCGTGGTTCAAACCTTC.

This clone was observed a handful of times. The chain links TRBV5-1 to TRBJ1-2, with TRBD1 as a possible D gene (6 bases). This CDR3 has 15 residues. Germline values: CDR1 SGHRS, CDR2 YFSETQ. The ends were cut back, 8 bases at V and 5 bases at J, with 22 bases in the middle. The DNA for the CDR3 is TGCGCCAGTCGTGCCGCGGAGTGGGGGCAGTATGGCTACACCTTC. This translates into CASRAAEWGQYGYTF.

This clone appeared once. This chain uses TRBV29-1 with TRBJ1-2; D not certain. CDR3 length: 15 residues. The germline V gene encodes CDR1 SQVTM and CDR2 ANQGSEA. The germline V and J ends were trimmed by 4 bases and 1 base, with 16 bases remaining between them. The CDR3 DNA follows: TGCAGCGTTGTAGTTGGAGCGGGGATTAACTATGGCTACACCTTC. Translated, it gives CSVVVGAGINYGYTF. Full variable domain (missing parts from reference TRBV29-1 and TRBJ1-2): SAVISQKPSRDICQRGTSLTIQCQVDSQVTMMFWYRQQPGQSLTLIATANQGSEATYESGFVIDKFPISRPNLTFSTLTVSNMSPEDSSIYLCSVVVGAGINYGYTFGSGTRLTVV.

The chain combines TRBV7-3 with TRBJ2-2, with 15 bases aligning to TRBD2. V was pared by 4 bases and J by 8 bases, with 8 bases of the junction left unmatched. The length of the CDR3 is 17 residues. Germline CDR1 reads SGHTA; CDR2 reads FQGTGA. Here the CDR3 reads CASSSGTSGRPAGELFF. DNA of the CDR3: TGTGCCAGCAGCTCGGGGACTAGCGGGAGGCCGGCTGGGGAGCTGTTTTTT. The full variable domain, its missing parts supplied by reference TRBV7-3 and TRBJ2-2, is GAGVSQTPSNKVTEKGKYVELRCDPISGHTALYWYRQSLGQGPEFLIYFQGTGAADDSGLPNDRFFAVRPEGSVSTLKIQRTERGDSAVYLCASSSGTSGRPAGELFFGEGSRLTVL.

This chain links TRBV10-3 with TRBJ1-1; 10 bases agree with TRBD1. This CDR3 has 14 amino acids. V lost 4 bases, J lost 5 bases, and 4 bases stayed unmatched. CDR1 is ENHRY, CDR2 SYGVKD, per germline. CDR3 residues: CAISGQGAGTEAFF. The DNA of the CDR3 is TGTGCCATCAGTGGACAGGGGGCAGGAACTGAAGCTTTCTTT.

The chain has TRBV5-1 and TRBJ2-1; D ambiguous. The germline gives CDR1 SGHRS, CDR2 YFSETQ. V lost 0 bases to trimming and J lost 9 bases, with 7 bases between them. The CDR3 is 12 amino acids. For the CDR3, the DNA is TGCGCCAGCAGCTTGGAAGAGTCTGAGCAGTTCTTC. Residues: CASSLEESEQFF.

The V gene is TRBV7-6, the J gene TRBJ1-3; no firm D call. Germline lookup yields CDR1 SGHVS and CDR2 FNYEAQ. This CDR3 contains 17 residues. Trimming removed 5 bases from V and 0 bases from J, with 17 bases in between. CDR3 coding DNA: TGTGCCAGCAGCCCCCTTTCGATGCCGAGCTCTGGAAACACCATATATTTT. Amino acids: CASSPLSMPSSGNTIYF.

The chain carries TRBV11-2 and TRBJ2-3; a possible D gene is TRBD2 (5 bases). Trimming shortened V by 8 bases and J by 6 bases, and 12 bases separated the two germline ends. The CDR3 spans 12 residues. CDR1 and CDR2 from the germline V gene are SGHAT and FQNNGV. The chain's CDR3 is CASASRRDTQYF. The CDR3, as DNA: TGTGCCAGCGCTAGCCGGAGGGATACGCAGTATTTT.

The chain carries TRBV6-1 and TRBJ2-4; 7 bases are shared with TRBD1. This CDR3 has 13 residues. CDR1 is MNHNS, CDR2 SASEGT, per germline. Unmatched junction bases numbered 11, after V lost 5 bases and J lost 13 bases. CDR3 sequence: CASSQGDSPNQYF. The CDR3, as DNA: TGTGCCAGCAGTCAAGGGGACAGCCCGAACCAGTACTTC.

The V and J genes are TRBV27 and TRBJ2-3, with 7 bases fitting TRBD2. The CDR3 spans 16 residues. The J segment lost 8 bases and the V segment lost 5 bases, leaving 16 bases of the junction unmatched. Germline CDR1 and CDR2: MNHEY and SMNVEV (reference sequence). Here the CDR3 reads CASSPTLSGKTSTQYF. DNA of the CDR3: TGTGCCAGCAGTCCAACCCTGAGCGGGAAAACGAGTACGCAGTATTTT.

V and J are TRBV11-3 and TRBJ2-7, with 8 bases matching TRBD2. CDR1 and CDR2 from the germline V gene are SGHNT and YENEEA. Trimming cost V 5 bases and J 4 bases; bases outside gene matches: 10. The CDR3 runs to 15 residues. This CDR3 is CASSQGTSGLYEQYF. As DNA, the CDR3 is TGTGCCAGCAGCCAAGGAACTAGCGGATTATACGAGCAGTACTTC.

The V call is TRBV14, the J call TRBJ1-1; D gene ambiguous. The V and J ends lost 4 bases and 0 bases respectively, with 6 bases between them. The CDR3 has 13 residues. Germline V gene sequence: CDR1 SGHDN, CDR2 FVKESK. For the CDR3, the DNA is TGTGCCAGCAGCCTCAATCTGAACACTGAAGCTTTCTTT. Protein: CASSLNLNTEAFF.

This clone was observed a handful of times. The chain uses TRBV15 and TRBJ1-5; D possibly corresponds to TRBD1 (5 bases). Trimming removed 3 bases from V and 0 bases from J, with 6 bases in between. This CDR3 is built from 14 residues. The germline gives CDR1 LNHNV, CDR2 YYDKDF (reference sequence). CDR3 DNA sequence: TGTGCCACCAGCAGGACAGATAGCAATCAGCCCCAGCATTTT. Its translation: CATSRTDSNQPQHF.

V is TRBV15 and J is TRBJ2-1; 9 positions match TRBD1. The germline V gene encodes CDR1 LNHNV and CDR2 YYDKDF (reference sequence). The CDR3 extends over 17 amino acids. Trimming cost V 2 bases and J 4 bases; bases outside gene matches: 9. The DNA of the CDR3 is TGTGCCACCAGCAGAAGGTTCGGGACAGGGCCTTACAATGAGCAGTTCTTC. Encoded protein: CATSRRFGTGPYNEQFF.

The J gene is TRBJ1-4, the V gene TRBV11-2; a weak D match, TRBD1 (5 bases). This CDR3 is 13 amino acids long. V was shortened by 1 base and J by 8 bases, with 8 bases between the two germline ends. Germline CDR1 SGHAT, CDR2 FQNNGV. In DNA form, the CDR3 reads TGTGCCAGCAGCTTAGGACAGCAAGAAAAACTGTTTTTT. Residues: CASSLGQQEKLFF.

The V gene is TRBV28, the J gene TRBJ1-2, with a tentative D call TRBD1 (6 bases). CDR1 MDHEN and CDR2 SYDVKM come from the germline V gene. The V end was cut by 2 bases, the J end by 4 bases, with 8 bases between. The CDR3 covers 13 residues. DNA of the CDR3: TGTGCCAGCAGTTTAGGGGGCCCCTATGGCTACACCTTC. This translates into CASSLGGPYGYTF.

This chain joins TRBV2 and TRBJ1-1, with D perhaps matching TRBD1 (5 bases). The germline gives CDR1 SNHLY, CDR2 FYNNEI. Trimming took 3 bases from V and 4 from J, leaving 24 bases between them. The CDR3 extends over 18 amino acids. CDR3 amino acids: CASSDPRGGKGWATEAFF. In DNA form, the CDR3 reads TGTGCCAGCAGTGACCCGCGTGGGGGGAAGGGATGGGCCACTGAAGCTTTCTTT.

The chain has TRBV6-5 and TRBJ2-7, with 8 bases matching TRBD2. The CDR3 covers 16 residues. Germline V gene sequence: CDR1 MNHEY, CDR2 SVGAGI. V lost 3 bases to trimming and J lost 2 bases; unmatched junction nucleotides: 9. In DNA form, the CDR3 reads TGTGCCAGCAGTTATACGTCGGGAGCGGGAGCCTACGAGCAGTACTTC. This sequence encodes CASSYTSGAGAYEQYF.

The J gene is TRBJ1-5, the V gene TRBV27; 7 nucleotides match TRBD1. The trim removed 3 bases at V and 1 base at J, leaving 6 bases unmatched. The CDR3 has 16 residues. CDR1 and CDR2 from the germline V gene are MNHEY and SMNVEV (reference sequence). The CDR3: CASSFRTGRSNQPQHF. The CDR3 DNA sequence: TGTGCCAGCAGTTTCAGGACAGGCCGGAGCAATCAGCCCCAGCATTTT.